This T cell receptor (beta chain) was obtained from a study of shared clonotypes between healthy human individuals. Study-wide results and limits: Only a few donors were included, so the genetic and exposure-history diversity represented was limited.

Measured with immunoSEQ multiplex PCR; TCRdb has only the in-frame clones, and not every one. The top ten clones hold 16% of a sample with around 300,000 clones, about nine tenths of them seen once. Turning to this clone: What it recognizes is unknown.

The CDR3 runs to 11 residues. V lost 1 base and J 6 bases, leaving 4 bases between the germline ends. Germline V gene sequence: CDR1 SGHDN, CDR2 FVKESK. The sample taken for sequencing was memory CD8+ T cells sorted from blood. Subset indicated: CD45RO+ cells pooled with CCR7-negative TemRA cells. The chain combines TRBV14 with TRBJ2-7, with unresolved D. This clonotype originated in a man between 18 and 29 years old in good health. The CDR3 loop is CASSQGLEQYF. The DNA for the CDR3 is TGTGCCAGCAGCCAAGGACTCGAGCAGTACTTC.